Presented here are 24 T cell receptor beta chains from one specimen sequenced in a study of early T cells in non-severe SARS-CoV-2 infection. TCRdb redid the calling of the 5' RACE reads with MiXCR, one entry per CDR3 protein. The data show about 46,000 distinct CDR3 sequences, approximately 9% seen once. The material was whole blood, obtained at baseline. The receptors were sampled from an adult who was a healthcare worker with PCR-confirmed SARS-CoV-2 infection or an uninfected control (not recorded which).

This clonotype came up many times. The chain couples TRBV2 to TRBJ2-1; 9 bases are a match to TRBD2. After removal of 7 bases from V and 4 bases from J, the junction contained 5 bases not matched to a gene. The CDR3 consists of 14 residues. Looked up from germline, CDR1 is SNHLY and CDR2 is FYNNEI. CDR3 protein: CASTMLAGYNEQFF. CDR3 coding DNA: TGTGCCAGCACCATGCTAGCGGGGTACAATGAGCAGTTCTTC.

Only a few counts were recorded for this clonotype. V usage is TRBV5-1 and J usage is TRBJ2-7; 7 bases are shared with TRBD2. Per the germline V gene, CDR1 is SGHRS and CDR2 is YFSETQ. Losses at the gene ends were 3 bases for V and 11 bases for J; bases not matched to a gene: 11. This CDR3 comprises 13 residues. The CDR3 sequence: CASSSGGLAEKYF. The CDR3 nucleotides read TGCGCCAGCAGCTCGGGAGGTCTAGCGGAAAAGTACTTC.

This clonotype has only a few counts. V is TRBV29-1 and J is TRBJ2-7; 8 bases align to TRBD2. J gave up 2 bases and V 4 bases, and 7 bases lay outside the gene matches. The CDR3 has 14 residues. The germline V gene encodes CDR1 SQVTM and CDR2 ANQGSEA. CDR3 sequence (DNA): TGCAGCGTTGGCCTACTAGCGGCCCCCTACGAGCAGTACTTC. Its protein product is CSVGLLAAPYEQYF.

This clonotype was counted once. The chain uses TRBV7-3 and TRBJ2-1, with TRBD2 matching 9 bases. From germline, CDR1 is SGHTA and CDR2 FQGTGA. This CDR3 region has 15 residues. Germline trimming cut 2 bases from V and 2 bases from J; bases unmatched to any gene: 1. For the CDR3, the DNA is TGTGCCAGCAGCTTATCTAGCGGGACCTACAATGAGCAGTTCTTC. Translating gives CASSLSSGTYNEQFF.

This chain joins TRBV19 and TRBJ2-2, with D possibly being TRBD2 (6 bases). CDR3 length equals 14 residues. Trimming took off 7 bases at V and 1 base at J, with 10 bases between the two ends. Germline V CDR1 and CDR2: LNHDA, SQIVND (reference sequence). The CDR3, as DNA: TGTGCCAGTAAGGAGGGACGGAACACCGGGGAGCTGTTTTTT. It yields the protein CASKEGRNTGELFF.

V and J are TRBV6-5 and TRBJ1-2; a possible D gene is TRBD1 (6 bases). CDR1 is MNHEY and CDR2 is SVGAGI in the germline V gene. The CDR3 is 15 amino acids. Deletions cut 5 bases from V and 2 bases from J, with 15 bases between. The chain's CDR3 is CASSLTGMGNYGYTF. The CDR3 DNA is TGTGCCAGCAGTCTAACAGGGATGGGAAACTATGGCTACACCTTC.

V gene TRBV5-5 combines with J gene TRBJ1-1; TRBD1 might be the D (5 bases). Germline V gene lookup returns CDR1 SGHKS and CDR2 YYEKEE (reference sequence). The CDR3 consists of 15 residues. V shed 5 bases and J shed 10 bases, with 24 bases lying between them. The CDR3 sequence is CASRMGQGSGWAAFF. In nucleotides, the CDR3 is TGTGCCAGCAGGATGGGGCAGGGAAGTGGATGGGCAGCTTTCTTT.

This chain joins TRBV7-2 and TRBJ1-4; TRBD1 is a possible D gene (5 bases). Germline lookup yields CDR1 SGHTA and CDR2 FQGNSA. There are 14 residues in the CDR3. Trimming took off 6 bases at V and 0 bases at J, with 8 bases between the two ends. The CDR3 sequence is CASRSTATNEKLFF. The CDR3 DNA is TGTGCCAGCAGGTCGACAGCAACTAATGAAAAACTGTTTTTT.

This clonotype was recorded a few times. The chain links TRBV7-3 to TRBJ2-3, with D possibly being TRBD2 (5 bases). The CDR3 is 16 residues long. Looked up from germline, CDR1 is SGHTA and CDR2 is FQGTGA. Trimming took off 4 bases at V and 4 bases at J, with 18 bases between the two ends. The CDR3 loop is CASSSGLDWRSDTQYF. In DNA form, the CDR3 reads TGTGCCAGCAGCTCCGGACTGGATTGGAGATCAGATACGCAGTATTTT. The full variable domain, completed using reference TRBV7-3 and TRBJ2-3, is GAGVSQTPSNKVTEKGKYVELRCDPISGHTALYWYRQSLGQGPEFLIYFQGTGAADDSGLPNDRFFAVRPEGSVSTLKIQRTERGDSAVYLCASSSGLDWRSDTQYFGPGTRLTVL.

The CDR3 DNA reads TGTGCCAGCAGCGGCCGGGACGGCCGTTACGAGCAGTACTTC. Amino acid sequence: CASSGRDGRYEQYF. The chain recombines TRBV5-5 with TRBJ2-7, with D perhaps assigned TRBD1 or TRBD2 (5 bases each). Trimming removed 4 bases at V and 4 bases at J, with 15 bases between. The CDR3 length is 14 residues. Germline V CDR1 and CDR2: SGHKS, YYEKEE (reference sequence). The full variable domain, with the rest looked up from reference TRBV5-5 and TRBJ2-7, is DAGVTQSPTHLIKTRGQQVTLRCSPISGHKSVSWYQQVLGQGPQFIFQYYEKEERGRGNFPDRFSARQFPNYSSELNVNALLLGDSALYLCASSGRDGRYEQYFGPGTRLTVT.

Ten or more counts support this clonotype. The V gene is TRBV2, the J gene TRBJ2-6; tentative D call: TRBD2 (6 bases). Germline-derived CDR1 and CDR2 are SNHLY and FYNNEI. CDR3 length: 17 amino acids. Trimming took 4 bases from V and 2 from J, leaving 15 bases between them. This chain's CDR3 is CASSVWAGRTGANVLTF. In DNA form, the CDR3 reads TGTGCCAGCAGTGTTTGGGCAGGGAGGACTGGGGCCAACGTCCTGACTTTC.

This clonotype was observed a few times. This chain uses TRBV4-1 with TRBJ2-4, with D possibly being TRBD2 (5 bases). Germline assignment: CDR1 MGHRA and CDR2 YSYEKL. V was trimmed by 2 bases and J by 0 bases, leaving 8 bases between them. The CDR3 spans 15 residues. CDR3 in DNA: TGCGCCAGCAGCCAAACGGACTTAGCCAAAAACATTCAGTACTTC. It is translated as CASSQTDLAKNIQYF.

V and J are TRBV9 and TRBJ2-5; the match to TRBD1 covers 7 bases. The trim removed 0 bases at V and 1 base at J, leaving 3 bases unmatched. Germline V gives CDR1 SGDLS, CDR2 YYNGEE. CDR3 size: 15 residues. CDR3 protein: CASSVVGTAQETQYF. CDR3 DNA sequence: TGTGCCAGCAGCGTAGTCGGGACAGCCCAAGAGACCCAGTACTTC.

This clonotype was counted ten times or more. CDR3 sequence: CASSEGGGRTDTQYF. CDR3 DNA: TGTGCCAGCAGTGAGGGGGGGGGCCGGACAGATACGCAGTATTTT. This rearrangement joins TRBV2 to TRBJ2-3; tentative D call: TRBD2 (7 bases). Germline V lookup: CDR1 SNHLY, CDR2 FYNNEI. The CDR3 is 15 residues long. V was shortened by 3 bases and J by 3 bases, with 13 bases between the two germline ends.

The table lists this clonotype with many counts. The chain couples TRBV6-5 to TRBJ2-7; TRBD2 might be the D (5 bases). The V gene lost 7 bases and the J gene lost 4 bases, with 8 bases spanning the gap. The CDR3 covers 11 residues. In germline, CDR1 is MNHEY, CDR2 SVGAGI. The CDR3, as DNA: TGTGCCAGCACTAGAGGGTACGAGCAGTACTTC. Protein sequence: CASTRGYEQYF.

This clonotype was seen repeatedly, ten times or more. V is TRBV14 and J is TRBJ2-7; no firm D call. This CDR3 is 13 amino acids long. Germline V gene data show CDR1 as SGHDN and CDR2 as FVKESK. Trimming removed 7 bases at V and 6 bases at J, with 16 bases between. DNA of the CDR3: TGTGCCAGCAACCCTTTTTCCGGTTCCGAGCAGTACTTC. This codes for CASNPFSGSEQYF.

The chain carries TRBV11-2 and TRBJ2-7; weak D call: TRBD1 (5 bases). V was pared by 4 bases and J by 2 bases, with 21 bases between. Germline V gene sequence: CDR1 SGHAT, CDR2 FQNNGV. The CDR3 loop spans 17 amino acids. The CDR3 reads CASSSQRGAARPYEQYF. In nucleotides, the CDR3 is TGTGCCAGCAGCTCCCAGCGTGGGGCCGCAAGACCCTACGAGCAGTACTTC.

This clonotype was seen a few times. The chain couples TRBV6-2 or TRBV6-3 to TRBJ2-1; tentatively, D is TRBD2 (5 bases). The CDR3 totals 13 residues. V was shortened by 10 bases and J by 8 bases, with 18 bases between the two germline ends. CDR1 and CDR2 from the germline V gene are MNHEY and SVGEGT. This chain's CDR3 is CATRDSWTDEQFF. Here the CDR3 DNA reads TGTGCCACCCGGGATTCATGGACCGATGAGCAGTTCTTC.

The J gene is TRBJ2-1, the V gene TRBV14; 12 nucleotides align to TRBD2. The junction had 2 bases not matched to a gene; V was cut back by 2 bases and J by 9 bases. CDR3 length equals 14 residues. CDR1 and CDR2 (germline): SGHDN, FVKESK. CDR3 residues: CASSQSGLAGEQFF. The CDR3 region has the DNA TGTGCCAGCAGCCAATCGGGACTAGCGGGTGAGCAGTTCTTC.

In this sample, this clonotype turned up a few times. The chain couples TRBV7-9 to TRBJ1-1; 8 nucleotides match TRBD1. The CDR3 has 17 residues. V lost 5 bases and J lost 5; bases outside the gene matches: 16. Germline CDR1 reads SEHNR; CDR2 reads FQNEAQ (reference sequence). The CDR3 here is CASSRSGQGASETEAFF. The CDR3 DNA sequence: TGTGCCAGCAGCCGCTCCGGGCAGGGGGCCTCTGAGACTGAAGCTTTCTTT.

The chain joins TRBV20-1 to TRBJ2-3, with 9 bases matching TRBD2. Germline lookup yields CDR1 DFQATT and CDR2 SNEGSKA (reference sequence). V was pared by 2 bases and J by 1 base, with 4 bases of the junction left unmatched. The CDR3 is 15 amino acids. The CDR3 DNA reads TGCAGTGCTAGACAGCTAGCGGGACGCACAGATACGCAGTATTTT. Its protein is CSARQLAGRTDTQYF.

The chain links TRBV3-1 to TRBJ1-6, with no clear D. Germline V lookup: CDR1 LGHDT, CDR2 YNNKEL (reference sequence). The CDR3 consists of 13 residues. V was pared by 0 bases and J by 8 bases, with 5 bases between. Here the CDR3 reads CASSQDGDSPLHF. In DNA, the CDR3 is TGTGCCAGCAGCCAAGATGGAGATTCACCCCTCCACTTT.

This clonotype was picked up a small number of times. V is TRBV20-1 and J is TRBJ2-7; D is unresolved. CDR1 is DFQATT, CDR2 SNEGSKA, per germline (reference sequence). Trimming removed 3 bases from V and 2 bases from J, with 11 bases in between. The CDR3 totals 13 residues. CDR3 sequence reads: CSARDGEAYEQYF. DNA for the CDR3: TGCAGTGCTAGGGACGGAGAAGCCTACGAGCAGTACTTC.

The chain combines TRBV7-3 with TRBJ1-1, with TRBD1 identical over 8 bases. This CDR3 contains 14 residues. With 3 bases clipped from V and 3 bases from J, the junction kept 3 bases outside the gene matches. The germline V gene encodes CDR1 SGHTA and CDR2 FQGTGA. The CDR3 DNA is TGTGCCAGCAGCTTTACAGGGGGAGACACTGAAGCTTTCTTT. Residues: CASSFTGGDTEAFF.